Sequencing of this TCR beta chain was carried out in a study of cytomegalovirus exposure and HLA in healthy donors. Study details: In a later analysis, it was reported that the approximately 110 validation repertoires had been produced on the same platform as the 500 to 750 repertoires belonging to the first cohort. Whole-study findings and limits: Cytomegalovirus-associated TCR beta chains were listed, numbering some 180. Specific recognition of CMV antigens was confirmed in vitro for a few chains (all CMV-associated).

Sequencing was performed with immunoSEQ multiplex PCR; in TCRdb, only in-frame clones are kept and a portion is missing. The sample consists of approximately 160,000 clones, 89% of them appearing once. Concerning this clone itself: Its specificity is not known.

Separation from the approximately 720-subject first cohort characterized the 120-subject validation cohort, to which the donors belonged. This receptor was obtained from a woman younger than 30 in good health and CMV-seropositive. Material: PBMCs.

As DNA, the CDR3 is TGTGCCACCAGCAGAGATCGGTTATTAGATGGCTACACCTTC. It translates to CATSRDRLLDGYTF. V and J are TRBV15 and TRBJ1-2; the D is unclear. Trimming left V 0 bases short and J 6 bases short, with 11 bases between. This CDR3 spans 14 amino acids. The germline gives CDR1 LNHNV, CDR2 YYDKDF (reference sequence).